The TCR beta chain described here comes from a study of beta chain features in type 1 diabetes. Study-wide points: The similarity of naive, central memory and Treg TCRB repertoires appeared greater among patients than among healthy donors. Fewer insertions but more deletions were seen at VDJ junctions in type 1 diabetes patients. High TCR expression in some cells could lead to their over-representation in cDNA sequencing.

The study reverse transcribed the entire isolated RNA, so it sequenced expressed TCRB transcripts. Profiled with immunoSEQ multiplex PCR; TCRdb holds only in-frame clones, not every one. Of 900,000 or so clones listed, 17% were seen once; the top ten hold 0.02% to 0.025%. CDR3 length equals 16 residues. The V gene's germline CDR1 is MNHEY and CDR2 SVGAGI. J lost 2 bases, V lost 0 bases, and 7 bases had no gene match. One heparinised draw, averaging roughly 0.12 L, was taken per donor. With regard to this clone: As yet, its antigen is unknown.

The chain uses TRBV6-5 and TRBJ2-7, with 7 nucleotides matching TRBD1. This clonotype was obtained from a woman aged 18-29 years in good health. Sequences were obtained from naive CD4+ T cells from blood. The CDR3: CASSYSIAGGAYEQYF. CDR3 sequence (DNA): TGTGCCAGCAGTTACTCGATCGCAGGGGGAGCCTACGAGCAGTACTTC.